Listed below are T cell receptor beta chains from one sample, sequenced in a study of OX40 agonist ivuxolimab in advanced cancers. The protocol was immunoSEQ multiplex PCR, while the TCRdb copy is restricted to in-frame clones and leaves out a portion. The table includes 95,000 to 150,000 clones, just over 90% detected once. The specimen comprised CD4+ or CD8+ T cells sorted from blood, sampled in a trial of the OX40 agonist ivuxolimab. The receptors derive from an adult with an advanced solid tumor such as melanoma, head and neck, liver or kidney cancer. Both conserved end residues are trimmed from each CDR3. A D gene is named only where the DNA matches it firmly.

>TRBV5-1|NA
ASRSGSTDTQY
>TRBV6-5|NA
ASSYRDNQPQH
>TRBV29-1|TRBD2
SVDDGGGDTQY
>TRBV6-5|TRBD1
ASRGQGGNGNTIY
>TRBV4-1|NA
ASSQVEGNQPQH
>TRBV11-2|NA
ASSLGVSTDTQY
>TRBV6-5|TRBD2
ASSFSGGASYEQY
>TRBV7-2|TRBD1
ASSRADRGLEKLF
>TRBV7-9|NA
ASSLVLGANTGELF
>TRBV19|NA
ASSTTTNTEAF
>TRBV5-6|NA
ASSLSPNQPQH
>TRBV11-2|NA
ASSLALQSSYEQY
>TRBV15|NA
ATSRGGDLGNQPQH
>TRBV15|NA
ATSSNPGGVEKLF
>TRBV6-6|TRBD1
ASTKTGQGGTGELF
>TRBV6-1|TRBD1
ASSRDRGTDTQY
>TRBV11-3|NA
ASSPGGTGNTIY
>TRBV5-1|TRBD1
ASSLAGQGVPRETQY
>TRBV6-1|TRBD2
ASGLAGGYEQY
>TRBV5-4|TRBD1
ASSPGTGVAPNVYEQY
>TRBV11-2|TRBD1
ASSLESGQPYEQY
>TRBV28|TRBD2
ASSYLAGEGF
>TRBV11-3|NA
ASSLGGGGQETQY
>TRBV12-5|TRBD1
ASGPGQGIWNEKLF
>TRBV28|NA
ASSPSGVSNQPQH
>TRBV29-1|TRBD1
SVGTGGQETQY
>TRBV6-5|NA
ASSWDGNTGELF
>TRBV7-2|TRBD2
ASSLYFEAGGSGQY
>TRBV10-1|NA
ASSESGLAEAF
>TRBV2|NA
ASGRRGYT
>TRBV5-1|NA
ASSLAGDSEKLF